Below, 25 T cell receptor beta chains from the same sample are listed, as sequenced in a study of CD8+CD57+ T cells in acquired aplastic anemia. The template used for profiling TCR beta VDJ and CDR3 was genomic DNA. TCRdb re-derived calls from the reads in MiXCR, one entry per CDR3 protein. The data contain approximately 300,000 distinct CDR3 sequences, around three fifths of them seen just once; the ten biggest clones take up under 1.5%. Selection for sequencing was limited to patients who had shown CD8+CD57+ cell expansion by flow cytometry. The sequenced sample was sorted CD4+, CD8+, or CD8+CD57+ T cells (not recorded which) from PBMCs. The receptors were sampled from a human donor with aplastic anemia.

This rearrangement joins TRBV7-2 to TRBJ1-1; D remains unclear. The V end was cut by 2 bases, the J end by 10 bases, with 20 bases between. Germline CDR1 is SGHTA and CDR2 is FQGNSA. This CDR3 comprises 15 residues. DNA for the CDR3: TGTGCCAGCAGCTTAATGGGTTTTTCGACTGAGGGAGCTTTCTTT. Amino acids: CASSLMGFSTEGAFF.

In its sample, this clonotype was seen many times. The chain is built from TRBV6-5 and TRBJ2-1, with 15 bases that match TRBD2. There are 17 residues in the CDR3. Germline lookup yields CDR1 MNHEY and CDR2 SVGAGI. J gave up 9 bases and V 2 bases, and 8 bases lay outside the gene matches. The CDR3 protein is CASSYPTGLAGGGEQFF. CDR3 nucleotides: TGTGCCAGCAGTTACCCAACGGGACTAGCGGGGGGCGGTGAGCAGTTCTTC.

V usage is TRBV9 and J usage is TRBJ1-6, with unresolved D. The CDR3 extends over 16 amino acids. CDR1 SGDLS and CDR2 YYNGEE come from the germline V gene. Trimming left V 4 bases short and J 9 bases short, with 20 bases between. The CDR3 region has the DNA TGTGCCAGCAGCCCCGGCCCACTCCCTACCAGTTCACCCCTCCACTTT. Translation gives CASSPGPLPTSSPLHF.

CDR3 region: CASSIGTSGVETQYF. CDR3 bases: TGTGCCAGCAGCATAGGGACTAGCGGAGTAGAGACCCAGTACTTC. The rearrangement uses TRBV7-9 and TRBJ2-5; the match to TRBD2 covers 11 bases. This CDR3 is 15 amino acids long. The germline CDR1 and CDR2 sequences are SEHNR and FQNEAQ (reference sequence). V shed 5 bases and J 4 bases; nucleotides not matched to a gene: 6.

This clonotype was observed a few times. The CDR3, as DNA: TGTGCCAGCAGCTTACAAGGGAGCGTTAGCTACGAGCAGTACTTC. This translates into CASSLQGSVSYEQYF. The gene calls are TRBV7-9 and TRBJ2-7, with a possible D match to TRBD2 (5 bases). Germline V lookup: CDR1 SEHNR, CDR2 FQNEAQ (reference sequence). This CDR3 spans 15 amino acids. V lost 2 bases and J lost 3, with 14 bases in between.

This CDR3 is CASSPGLVFETQYF. The DNA of the CDR3 is TGTGCCAGCAGCCCGGGACTAGTCTTCGAGACCCAGTACTTC. This sequence joins TRBV7-2 and TRBJ2-5; 8 nucleotides agree with TRBD2. Germline values: CDR1 SGHTA, CDR2 FQGNSA. Unmatched junction bases numbered 7, after V lost 5 bases and J lost 5 bases. The CDR3 loop spans 14 amino acids.

This clonotype has a single count. V gene TRBV7-2 combines with J gene TRBJ2-2, with D tentatively TRBD2 (6 bases). V was shortened by 4 bases and J by 7 bases, with 16 bases between the two germline ends. Looked up from germline, CDR1 is SGHTA and CDR2 is FQGNSA. This CDR3 comprises 15 residues. The CDR3 DNA reads as TGTGCCAGCAGCTCAATTGCGGGGTTCTACGGGGAGCTGTTTTTT. This translates into CASSSIAGFYGELFF.

The table lists this clonotype with many counts. The chain carries TRBV2 and TRBJ1-5, with 8 bases matching TRBD1. This CDR3 region has 17 residues. CDR1 SNHLY and CDR2 FYNNEI come from the germline V gene. With V trimmed by 6 bases and J by 0 bases, 10 bases remained unmatched. The CDR3 sequence is CASRRTGNPHSNQPQHF. DNA of the CDR3: TGTGCCAGCAGAAGGACAGGGAACCCACATAGCAATCAGCCCCAGCATTTT.

A few counts support this clonotype. The chain employs TRBV7-8 and TRBJ2-7; 10 bases are shared with TRBD2. This CDR3 comprises 16 residues. Germline lookup yields CDR1 SGHVS and CDR2 FQNEAQ. V lost 0 bases, J lost 4 bases, and 6 bases stayed unmatched. CDR3 DNA: TGTGCCAGCAGCTTAGCGCAAGCGGGAGGGGGTTACGAGCAGTACTTC. Protein product: CASSLAQAGGGYEQYF.

The chain has TRBV5-1 and TRBJ2-7, with 11 bases that match TRBD1. J gave up 5 bases and V 3 bases, and 10 bases lay outside the gene matches. CDR3 length: 16 residues. In germline, CDR1 is SGHRS, CDR2 YFSETQ. DNA of the CDR3: TGCGCCAGCAGCTCCCAACCACGGACAGGGGGCGACGAGCAGTACTTC. Translation: CASSSQPRTGGDEQYF.

The chain employs TRBV29-1 and TRBJ2-7; the D gene is possibly TRBD2 (5 bases). CDR3 length equals 10 residues. Germline assignment: CDR1 SQVTM and CDR2 ANQGSEA. V lost 5 bases and J lost 7, with 9 bases in between. CDR3 sequence reads: CSVSTGEQYF. In DNA, the CDR3 is TGCAGCGTTAGTACGGGGGAGCAGTACTTC.

The chain has TRBV27 and TRBJ1-1, with TRBD1 matching over 7 bases. The CDR3 runs to 14 residues. Trimming cost V 3 bases and J 2 bases; bases outside gene matches: 3. Germline lookup yields CDR1 MNHEY and CDR2 SMNVEV (reference sequence). This chain's CDR3 is CASSLGQINTEAFF. In DNA form, the CDR3 reads TGTGCCAGCAGTTTGGGACAGATAAACACTGAAGCTTTCTTT.

This clonotype was detected only once. Lacking the conserved final phenylalanine or tryptophan, this CDR3 likely reflects a read error. The V gene is TRBV12-3 or TRBV12-4, the J gene TRBJ2-3, with D possibly being TRBD1 or TRBD2 (7 bases each). The CDR3 runs 15 residues. Trimming left V 6 bases short and J 8 bases short, with 21 bases between. The DNA for the CDR3 is TGTGCCAGCAGCCGGACCAGGGGGGGCGCAGGTACGCAGTATCTT. Amino acids: CASSRTRGGAGTQYL.

The CDR3 coding sequence is TGTGCCACCAGTGGACAGGGAGCCAACATTCAGTACTTC. This codes for CATSGQGANIQYF. V gene TRBV24-1 combines with J gene TRBJ2-4; 7 bases are a match to TRBD1. The germline gives CDR1 KGHDR, CDR2 SFDVKD. The CDR3 spans 13 residues. Trimming at V came to 5 bases and at J to 7 bases, leaving 4 bases not matched to a gene.

This clonotype has at least ten counts. This CDR3 is CASSDSGVSYNEQFF. DNA for the CDR3: TGTGCCAGCAGTGACTCAGGGGTTAGCTACAATGAGCAGTTCTTC. This rearrangement joins TRBV6-4 to TRBJ2-1, with a tentative D call TRBD1 (5 bases). Trimming took 0 bases from V and 3 from J, leaving 9 bases between them. The CDR3 is 15 amino acids. Germline CDR1 reads MRHNA; CDR2 reads SNTAGT.

The chain has TRBV25-1 and TRBJ2-1; D may correspond to TRBD1 or TRBD2 (5 bases each). The CDR3 is made up of 17 amino acids. V shed 3 bases and J shed 3 bases, with 18 bases lying between them. Germline V gene data show CDR1 as MGHDK and CDR2 as SYGVNS. The CDR3 DNA is TGTGCCAGCAGTGATACCCGGGACCTCCAGTTCTACAATGAGCAGTTCTTC. Protein product: CASSDTRDLQFYNEQFF.

CDR3 DNA: TGTGCCACCAGTGATCCCGACAGGGAAGCTTTCAATGAGCAGTTCTTC. This gives the protein CATSDPDREAFNEQFF. V usage is TRBV24-1 and J usage is TRBJ2-1; 7 bases are a match to TRBD1. CDR1 is KGHDR, CDR2 SFDVKD, per germline. The V gene end was trimmed by 3 bases and the J gene end by 6 bases; junction bases not matched to a gene: 10. CDR3 length: 16 amino acids.

This rearrangement joins TRBV5-1 to TRBJ1-1, with 11 nucleotides matching TRBD1. V was clipped by 4 bases and J by 0 bases; unmatched bases: 8. The CDR3 has 17 amino acids. From germline, CDR1 is SGHRS and CDR2 YFSETQ. The CDR3 sequence: CASSLGTGGHLNTEAFF. CDR3 bases: TGCGCCAGCAGCCTAGGGACAGGGGGTCACCTGAACACTGAAGCTTTCTTT.

The V and J genes are TRBV19 and TRBJ2-5, with D perhaps matching TRBD2 (5 bases). CDR1 and CDR2 (germline): LNHDA, SQIVND (reference sequence). CDR3 size: 15 residues. The V gene lost 4 bases and the J gene lost 0 bases, with 12 bases spanning the gap. This CDR3 is CASSSPLAHQETQYF. The CDR3 coding sequence is TGTGCCAGTAGTAGTCCGCTAGCCCACCAAGAGACCCAGTACTTC. The entire variable domain, with the rest obtained from reference TRBV19 and TRBJ2-5, is as follows: DGGITQSPKYLFRKEGQNVTLSCEQNLNHDAMYWYRQDPGQGLRLIYYSQIVNDFQKGDIAEGYSVSREKKESFPLTVTSAQKNPTAFYLCASSSPLAHQETQYFGPGTRLLVL.

This clonotype has ten or more counts. The rearrangement uses TRBV6-5 and TRBJ2-7, with D possibly called TRBD1 or TRBD2 (5 bases each). The germline V gene encodes CDR1 MNHEY and CDR2 SVGAGI. V was clipped by 2 bases and J by 3 bases, with 14 bases between them. This CDR3 spans 15 amino acids. CDR3 nucleotides: TGTGCCAGCAGTTACGGGACCACTGGGGACTACGAGCAGTACTTC. This encodes CASSYGTTGDYEQYF.

This chain uses TRBV24-1 with TRBJ2-3; perhaps D is TRBD1 or TRBD2 (5 bases each). Germline V CDR1 and CDR2: KGHDR, SFDVKD. Trimming removed 4 bases from V and 2 bases from J, with 12 bases in between. The CDR3 loop spans 15 amino acids. The CDR3 spells CATSDPGANTDTQYF. CDR3 DNA sequence: TGTGCCACCAGTGACCCCGGGGCAAACACAGATACGCAGTATTTT.

The chain joins TRBV24-1 to TRBJ1-2, with D perhaps TRBD1 (5 bases). Germline V gene data show CDR1 as KGHDR and CDR2 as SFDVKD. This CDR3 has 15 amino acids. Deletions cut 5 bases from V and 8 bases from J, with 20 bases between. CDR3 sequence reads: CATSGRAQGSGGYTF. The CDR3 DNA reads TGTGCCACCAGTGGGCGGGCCCAGGGATCTGGAGGCTACACCTTC.

The gene calls are TRBV10-2 and TRBJ2-1; 8 positions agree with TRBD2. The J segment lost 0 bases and the V segment lost 3 bases, leaving 7 bases of the junction unmatched. Germline V gives CDR1 WSHSY, CDR2 SAAADI. CDR3 size: 17 residues. Written as DNA, the CDR3 is TGCGCCAGCAGTGATGAGTTAGCGGGGAGCTCCTACAATGAGCAGTTCTTC. This gives the protein CASSDELAGSSYNEQFF.

This chain connects TRBV10-3 to TRBJ2-7, with TRBD2 identical over 11 bases. CDR3 size: 16 residues. Per the germline V gene, CDR1 is ENHRY and CDR2 is SYGVKD. V dropped 1 base and J dropped 4; count of bases not matched to a gene: 6. CDR3 region: CAISEYLAGGQYEQYF. The CDR3 nucleotides are TGTGCCATCAGTGAGTACTTAGCGGGAGGGCAGTACGAGCAGTACTTC.

This clonotype was counted between two and nine times. The chain recombines TRBV7-8 with TRBJ2-7, with 7 bases lining up with TRBD2. This CDR3 is 15 amino acids long. V lost 1 base to trimming and J lost 7 bases; unmatched junction nucleotides: 10. The germline V gene has CDR1 SGHVS and CDR2 FQNEAQ. CDR3 protein: CASSLDPGRAGEQYF. Here the CDR3 DNA reads TGTGCCAGCAGCTTAGACCCGGGTCGAGCGGGAGAGCAGTACTTC.